This entry is about one T cell receptor (beta chain). What it binds is not known. This sample is part of a study of cytotoxic CD8 clonotypes in ibrutinib-treated CLL. Study-wide points: The study found public clonotypes uncommon, contracting or stable on treatment.

The CDR3 covers 13 residues. Trimming pared 1 base from V and 7 bases from J, leaving 11 bases between. Germline loops: CDR1 SGHAT, CDR2 FQNNGV. Clones were read by immunoSEQ multiplex PCR, and TCRdb kept only the in-frame ones, dropping some. This sample yields around 310,000 clones, of which just under 80% are seen a single time; over 6.5% belongs to the top ten. V gene TRBV11-2 combines with J gene TRBJ2-7, with D possibly being TRBD1 or TRBD2 (7 bases each). The receptor's source is a human donor with chronic lymphocytic leukemia. Specimen: PBMCs, collected before ibrutinib treatment. CDR3 region: CASSLGRGGEQYF. CDR3 nucleotide sequence: TGTGCCAGCAGCTTAGGCAGGGGGGGTGAGCAGTACTTC.